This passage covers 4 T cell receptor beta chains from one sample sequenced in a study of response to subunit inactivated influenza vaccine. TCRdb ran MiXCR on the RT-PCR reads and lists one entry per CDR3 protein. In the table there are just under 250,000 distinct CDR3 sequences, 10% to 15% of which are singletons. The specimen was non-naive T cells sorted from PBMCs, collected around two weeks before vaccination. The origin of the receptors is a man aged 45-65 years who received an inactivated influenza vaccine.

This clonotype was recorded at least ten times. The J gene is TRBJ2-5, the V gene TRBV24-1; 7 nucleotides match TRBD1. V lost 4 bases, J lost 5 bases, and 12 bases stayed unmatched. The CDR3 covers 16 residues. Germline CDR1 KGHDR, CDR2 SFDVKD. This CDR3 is CATSDRQGELKETQYF. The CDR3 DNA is TGTGCCACCAGTGACCGACAGGGTGAGCTCAAGGAGACCCAGTACTTC.

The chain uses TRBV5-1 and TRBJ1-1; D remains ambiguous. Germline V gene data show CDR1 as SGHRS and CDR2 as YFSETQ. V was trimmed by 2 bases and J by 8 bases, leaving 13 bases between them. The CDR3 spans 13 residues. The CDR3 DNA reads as TGCGCCAGCAGCTTTTCAAGGGTCCAGGAAGCTTTCTTT. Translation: CASSFSRVQEAFF.

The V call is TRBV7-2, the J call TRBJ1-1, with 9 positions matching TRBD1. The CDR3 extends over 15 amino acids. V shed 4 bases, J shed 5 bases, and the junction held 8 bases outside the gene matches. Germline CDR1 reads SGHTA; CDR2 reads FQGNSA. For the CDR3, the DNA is TGTGCCAGCAGCTCGTGGACAGGGGCACGGACTGAAGCTTTCTTT. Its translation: CASSSWTGARTEAFF.

The CDR3 DNA reads as TGTGCCAGTACCCAAGCGGGCCCCACAGATACGCAGTATTTT. Encoded protein: CASTQAGPTDTQYF. The chain recombines TRBV19 with TRBJ2-3; D may be TRBD2 (6 bases). In germline, CDR1 is LNHDA, CDR2 SQIVND (reference sequence). The CDR3 spans 14 residues. V lost 7 bases and J lost 2, with 13 bases in between.